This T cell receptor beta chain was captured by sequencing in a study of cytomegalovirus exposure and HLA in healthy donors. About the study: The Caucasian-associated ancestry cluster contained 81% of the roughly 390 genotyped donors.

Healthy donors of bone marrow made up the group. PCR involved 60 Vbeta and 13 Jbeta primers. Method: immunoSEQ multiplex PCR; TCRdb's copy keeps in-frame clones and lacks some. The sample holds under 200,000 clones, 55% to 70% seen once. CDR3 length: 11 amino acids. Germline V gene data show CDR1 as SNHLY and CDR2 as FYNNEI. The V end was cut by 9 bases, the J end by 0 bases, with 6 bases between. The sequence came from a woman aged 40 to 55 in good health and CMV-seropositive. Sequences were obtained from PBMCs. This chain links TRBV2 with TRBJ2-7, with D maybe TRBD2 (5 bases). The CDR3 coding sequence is TGTGCCAGTAGCGTCTCCTACGAGCAGTACTTC. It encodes CASSVSYEQYF. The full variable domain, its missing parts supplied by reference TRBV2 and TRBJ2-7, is EPEVTQTPSHQVTQMGQEVILRCVPISNHLYFYWYRQILGQKVEFLVSFYNNEISEKSEIFDDQFSVERPDGSNFTLKIRSTKLEDSAMYFCASSVSYEQYFGPGTRLTVT.